This T cell receptor (beta chain) comes out of a study of shared clonotypes between healthy human individuals. V shed 8 bases, J shed 0 bases, and the junction held 7 bases outside the gene matches. This CDR3 spans 14 amino acids. Germline V gives CDR1 MNHNS, CDR2 SASEGT. CD8 cells classed as naive were CD45RO-negative and positively selected for CCR7, excluding terminally differentiated effector memory CD45RA+ cells. This table comes from immunoSEQ multiplex PCR, and its TCRdb copy is limited to in-frame clones, with some not included. The sample consists of hundreds of thousands of clones, 95% to 96% of them appearing once.

This TCR derives from a woman between 25 and 40 years old in good health. The sequenced sample consisted of naive CD8+ T cells sorted from blood. V usage is TRBV6-1 and J usage is TRBJ2-7; 7 nucleotides match TRBD1. CDR3 sequence (DNA): TGTGCCAGCCTCGTAGGGGGCTACTCCTACGAGCAGTACTTC. It codes for CASLVGGYSYEQYF.